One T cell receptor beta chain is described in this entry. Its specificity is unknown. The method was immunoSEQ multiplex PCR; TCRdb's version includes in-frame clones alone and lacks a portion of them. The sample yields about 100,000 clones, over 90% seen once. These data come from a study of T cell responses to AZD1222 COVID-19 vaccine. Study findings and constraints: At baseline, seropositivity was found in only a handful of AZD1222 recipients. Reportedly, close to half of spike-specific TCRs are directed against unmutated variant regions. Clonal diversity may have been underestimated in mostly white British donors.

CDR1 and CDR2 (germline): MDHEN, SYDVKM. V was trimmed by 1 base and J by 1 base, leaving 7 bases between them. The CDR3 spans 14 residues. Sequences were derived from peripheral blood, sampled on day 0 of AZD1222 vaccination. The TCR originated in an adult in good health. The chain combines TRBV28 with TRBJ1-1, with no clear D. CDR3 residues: CASSLYLPNTEAFF. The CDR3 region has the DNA TGTGCCAGCAGTTTATATTTGCCGAACACTGAAGCTTTCTTT.